Following are 21 T cell receptor beta chains from one sample sequenced in a study of T cell responses to AZD1222 COVID-19 vaccine. TCRdb's table, derived via immunoSEQ multiplex PCR, lists solely in-frame clones and lacks some. Here the sample spans approximately 150,000 clones, approximately 90% being singletons. The source was peripheral blood, collected on day 0 of AZD1222 vaccination. The receptors shown here come from an adult in good health.

With respect to this clone: This CDR3 is also generated by other DNA sequences in the sample. The V and J genes are TRBV20-1 and TRBJ2-5; D is unresolved. Looked up from germline, CDR1 is DFQATT and CDR2 is SNEGSKA (reference sequence). The V gene lost 1 base and the J gene lost 5 bases, with 5 bases spanning the gap. The length of the CDR3 is 11 residues. The CDR3 DNA reads as TGCAGTGCTAGAGTGGGGGAGACCCAGTACTTC. This sequence encodes CSARVGETQYF.

V is TRBV5-4 and J is TRBJ2-1; D call uncertain. Germline loops: CDR1 SGHNT, CDR2 YYREEE (reference sequence). V lost 4 bases to trimming and J lost 8 bases, with 16 bases between them. This CDR3 has 14 amino acids. CDR3: CASSPRHAPHEQFF. The DNA of the CDR3 is TGTGCCAGCAGCCCAAGACACGCGCCCCATGAGCAGTTCTTC.

This chain connects TRBV5-5 to TRBJ2-1, with 10 bases aligning to TRBD2. This CDR3 contains 13 residues. The trim removed 3 bases at V and 13 bases at J, leaving 7 bases unmatched. Germline-derived CDR1 and CDR2 are SGHKS and YYEKEE (reference sequence). The CDR3, as DNA: TGTGCCAGCAGCTCCCTTACTAGCGGGGCCCAGTTCTTC. It codes for CASSSLTSGAQFF.

The chain couples TRBV27 to TRBJ2-1; a possible D gene is TRBD2 (6 bases). Germline-derived CDR1 and CDR2 are MNHEY and SMNVEV (reference sequence). Trimming pared 2 bases from V and 0 bases from J, leaving 8 bases between. This CDR3 region has 15 residues. The CDR3 bases are TGTGCCAGCAGTTTAGGGGGGTACTCCTACAATGAGCAGTTCTTC. Translated: CASSLGGYSYNEQFF.

The CDR3 DNA is TGTGCCAGTAGTATTCGGGTTAACACTGAAGCTTTCTTT. This encodes CASSIRVNTEAFF. The chain employs TRBV19 and TRBJ1-1; D gene ambiguous. The CDR3 sequence is 13 residues long. CDR1 and CDR2 from the germline V gene are LNHDA and SQIVND (reference sequence). V gave up 3 bases and J gave up 2 bases, with 7 bases separating them.

V is TRBV24-1 and J is TRBJ2-3; tentatively, D is TRBD1 (7 bases). This CDR3 is 15 amino acids long. CDR1 is KGHDR and CDR2 is SFDVKD in the germline V gene. The V gene lost 5 bases and the J gene lost 4 bases, with 15 bases spanning the gap. Here the CDR3 DNA reads TGTGCCACCAGTGCAGGGAGGACAGGATCAGATACGCAGTATTTT. Translating gives CATSAGRTGSDTQYF.

V is TRBV29-1 and J is TRBJ1-5; 10 positions agree with TRBD1. The CDR3 spans 14 residues. Looked up from germline, CDR1 is SQVTM and CDR2 is ANQGSEA. V shed 6 bases and J 4 bases; nucleotides not matched to a gene: 6. The CDR3 loop reads CSVRTGGANQPQHF. CDR3 in DNA: TGCAGCGTCCGGACAGGGGGGGCTAATCAGCCCCAGCATTTT.

In nucleotides, the CDR3 is TGTGCCAGCAGCCATAGAGGGGGGGGCGGGAATGAAAAACTGTTTTTT. Residues: CASSHRGGGGNEKLFF. The chain employs TRBV3-1 (or the pseudogene TRBV3-2) and TRBJ1-4; a possible D gene is TRBD1 (6 bases). This CDR3 spans 16 amino acids. V was pared by 3 bases and J by 5 bases, with 16 bases between. Germline V lookup: CDR1 LGHDT, CDR2 YNNKEL (reference sequence).

This chain connects TRBV7-9 to TRBJ2-2; 8 bases agree with TRBD2. The CDR3 has 16 residues. Germline CDR1 SEHNR, CDR2 FQNEAQ (reference sequence). The V segment lost 5 bases and the J segment 1 base; nucleotides outside the gene matches: 6. In DNA form, the CDR3 reads TGTGCCAGCAGCCGGACCCGGGGGGGGAACACCGGGGAGCTGTTTTTT. This codes for CASSRTRGGNTGELFF.

The chain joins TRBV18 to TRBJ1-5; a weak D match, TRBD1 (5 bases). The CDR3 sequence is 18 residues long. V lost 4 bases and J lost 5, with 24 bases in between. Germline CDR1 and CDR2: KGHSH and LQKENI. The CDR3 DNA follows: TGTGCCAGCTCACGCAACCGGGACGCTACTTTCCCCCATCAGCCCCAGCATTTT. Translation gives CASSRNRDATFPHQPQHF.

The CDR3 sequence is CASSYSGTGGNEQYF. The CDR3 coding sequence is TGTGCCAGCAGTTACTCCGGGACAGGGGGCAACGAGCAGTACTTC. The chain joins TRBV6-5 to TRBJ2-7; 12 bases fit TRBD1. This CDR3 is 15 amino acids long. Germline loops: CDR1 MNHEY, CDR2 SVGAGI. V dropped 0 bases and J dropped 5; count of bases not matched to a gene: 2.

The chain is built from TRBV6-2 or TRBV6-3 and TRBJ1-5; D unresolved. V dropped 2 bases and J dropped 7 bases, with 9 bases sitting between them. The V gene's germline CDR1 is MNHEY and CDR2 SVGEGT. The CDR3 is 13 amino acids. CDR3 DNA: TGTGCCAGCAGTTACGGGTGGAGGCAGCCCCAGCATTTT. Its protein product is CASSYGWRQPQHF.

The V and J genes are TRBV7-8 and TRBJ1-1, with a weak D call TRBD1 (5 bases). V dropped 5 bases and J dropped 4 bases, with 11 bases sitting between them. The CDR3 length is 13 residues. Germline assignment: CDR1 SGHVS and CDR2 FQNEAQ. The CDR3 loop is CASSPLRGTEAFF. CDR3 sequence (DNA): TGTGCCAGCAGCCCCCTAAGGGGCACTGAAGCTTTCTTT.

CDR3 bases: TGCAGCGCCCGTATGTCCAATGAGCAGTTCTTC. Its translation is CSARMSNEQFF. This chain uses TRBV29-1 with TRBJ2-1; no clear D gene. Trimming took off 7 bases at V and 6 bases at J, with 10 bases between the two ends. Germline V lookup: CDR1 SQVTM, CDR2 ANQGSEA. The CDR3 spans 11 residues.

The chain combines TRBV9 with TRBJ1-5; D remains unclear. This CDR3 has 13 residues. The V end lost 0 bases, the J end lost 4 bases, and 5 bases lay between the germline ends. CDR1 and CDR2 from the germline V gene are SGDLS and YYNGEE. The CDR3 DNA follows: TGTGCCAGCAGCGTAGTTACGAATCAGCCCCAGCATTTT. This gives the protein CASSVVTNQPQHF. The full variable domain, its missing parts supplied by reference TRBV9 and TRBJ1-5, is DSGVTQTPKHLITATGQRVTLRCSPRSGDLSVYWYQQSLDQGLQFLIQYYNGEERAKGNILERFSAQQFPDLHSELNLSSLELGDSALYFCASSVVTNQPQHFGDGTRLSIL.

The chain combines TRBV21-1 with TRBJ1-1; TRBD1 reflects the table's D call only, with no check against the DNA. TRBV21-1 is a pseudogene segment. This CDR3 is 17 amino acids long. In DNA, the CDR3 is TGTGCCAGCAGCAACCTCGTCCGCCTAGGGGTGAACACTGAAGCTTTCTTT. It codes for CASSNLVRLGVNTEAFF.

This clone came up many times. The chain has TRBV6-5 and TRBJ1-1; D is perhaps TRBD1 (6 bases). The CDR3 runs to 15 residues. The germline V and J ends were trimmed by 5 bases and 6 bases, with 19 bases remaining between them. CDR1 and CDR2 (germline): MNHEY, SVGAGI. Written as DNA, the CDR3 is TGTGCCAGCAGTCAGGACAGACGGCTAGTTGCTGAAGCTTTCTTT. Its protein product is CASSQDRRLVAEAFF.

The chain has TRBV27 and TRBJ1-2; D is undetermined. Trimming cost V 5 bases and J 6 bases, with 10 bases left between them. Germline CDR1 reads MNHEY; CDR2 reads SMNVEV (reference sequence). The CDR3 contains 12 residues. CDR3 in amino acids: CASSRPGHGYTF. Here the CDR3 DNA reads TGTGCCAGCAGTCGGCCTGGGCATGGCTACACCTTC.

V usage is TRBV4-3 and J usage is TRBJ2-7; 7 bases agree with TRBD1. The CDR3 has 15 residues. V lost 3 bases to trimming and J lost 0 bases; unmatched junction nucleotides: 5. Germline CDR1 is LGHNA and CDR2 is YSLEER. The CDR3 nucleotides read TGCGCCAGCAGCCACTTCCGGGACAGCTCCTACGAGCAGTACTTC. It translates to CASSHFRDSSYEQYF.

This chain connects TRBV7-2 to TRBJ1-1; D unresolved. Looked up from germline, CDR1 is SGHTA and CDR2 is FQGNSA. The CDR3 totals 12 residues. The V gene lost 2 bases and the J gene lost 7 bases, with 8 bases spanning the gap. The CDR3 DNA sequence: TGTGCCAGCAGCTTACCCCTGAATGAAGCTTTCTTT. As protein: CASSLPLNEAFF.

This clone is a singleton in its sample. As DNA, the CDR3 is TGTGCCAGCAGAAATCCCGGAGGGGAGACCCAGTACTTC. Translation: CASRNPGGETQYF. The chain has TRBV12-3 or TRBV12-4 and TRBJ2-5, with a weak D call TRBD2 (6 bases). V lost 6 bases to trimming and J lost 5 bases, with 13 bases between them. The CDR3 extends over 13 amino acids.